The 2 T cell receptor beta chains reported below all come from one sample, sequenced in a study of human T cells and chemical hapten exposure. The time point was: healthy volunteer bleed at 6 weeks. Blood, whole and unfractionated, served as the source for total RNA extraction. TCRdb reanalysed the RACE reads using MiXCR and keeps one entry per CDR3 protein. The data show tens of thousands of distinct CDR3 sequences, 5.5% seen once. The sample taken for sequencing was whole blood. The receptors stem from a human donor in good health. Some clones in this sample may be carry-over from other donors' samples.

The chain carries TRBV20-1 and TRBJ1-5; the D is unclear. V lost 3 bases and J lost 2, with 11 bases in between. The CDR3 extends over 14 amino acids. Germline CDR1 and CDR2: DFQATT and SNEGSKA (reference sequence). The CDR3 loop reads CSASDFGRNQPQHF. DNA of the CDR3: TGCAGTGCTAGTGATTTCGGTCGCAATCAGCCCCAGCATTTT.

This clonotype was detected many times. V is TRBV7-2 and J is TRBJ2-5, with TRBD2 as a possible D gene (6 bases). The length of the CDR3 is 15 residues. Per the germline V gene, CDR1 is SGHTA and CDR2 is FQGNSA. V shed 1 base and J shed 2 bases, with 11 bases lying between them. The CDR3 protein is CASSLVHAGQETQYF. In DNA, the CDR3 is TGTGCCAGCAGCTTAGTACATGCGGGGCAAGAGACCCAGTACTTC. The whole variable domain, filled in from reference TRBV7-2 and TRBJ2-5, reads GAGVSQSPSNKVTEKGKDVELRCDPISGHTALYWYRQSLGQGLEFLIYFQGNSAPDKSGLPSDRFSAERTGGSVSTLTIQRTQQEDSAVYLCASSLVHAGQETQYFGPGTRLLVL.